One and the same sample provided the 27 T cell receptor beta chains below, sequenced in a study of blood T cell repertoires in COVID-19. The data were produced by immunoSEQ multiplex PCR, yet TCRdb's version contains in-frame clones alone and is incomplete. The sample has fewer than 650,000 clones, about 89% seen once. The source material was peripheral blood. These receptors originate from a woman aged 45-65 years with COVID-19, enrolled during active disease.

CDR3 protein: CASSFSAGDTGELFF. In nucleotides, the CDR3 is TGTGCCAGCAGTTTTTCCGCGGGGGACACCGGGGAGCTGTTTTTT. This rearrangement joins TRBV28 to TRBJ2-2; 7 bases agree with TRBD2. V dropped 3 bases and J dropped 3; count of bases not matched to a gene: 4. The CDR3 is made up of 15 amino acids. Looked up from germline, CDR1 is MDHEN and CDR2 is SYDVKM.

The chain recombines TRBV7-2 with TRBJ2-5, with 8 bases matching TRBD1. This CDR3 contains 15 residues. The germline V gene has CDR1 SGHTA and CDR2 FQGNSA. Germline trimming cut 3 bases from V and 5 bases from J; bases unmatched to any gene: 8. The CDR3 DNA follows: TGTGCCAGCAGCTTCGGCAGGGGGCGGGGCGAGACCCAGTACTTC. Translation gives CASSFGRGRGETQYF.

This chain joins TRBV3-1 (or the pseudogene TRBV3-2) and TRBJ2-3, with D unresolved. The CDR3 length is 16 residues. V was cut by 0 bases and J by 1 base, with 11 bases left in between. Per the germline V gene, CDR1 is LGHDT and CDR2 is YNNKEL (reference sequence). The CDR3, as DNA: TGTGCCAGCAGCCAAGAGAGGTTTCTAGGCACAGATACGCAGTATTTT. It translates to CASSQERFLGTDTQYF.

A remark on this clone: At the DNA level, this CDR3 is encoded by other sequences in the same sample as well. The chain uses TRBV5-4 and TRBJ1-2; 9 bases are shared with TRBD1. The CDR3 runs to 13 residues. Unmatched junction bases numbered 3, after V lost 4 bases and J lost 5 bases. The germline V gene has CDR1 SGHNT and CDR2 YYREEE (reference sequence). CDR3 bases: TGTGCCAGCAGCCGGGACAGGGATTATGGCTACACCTTC. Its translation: CASSRDRDYGYTF.

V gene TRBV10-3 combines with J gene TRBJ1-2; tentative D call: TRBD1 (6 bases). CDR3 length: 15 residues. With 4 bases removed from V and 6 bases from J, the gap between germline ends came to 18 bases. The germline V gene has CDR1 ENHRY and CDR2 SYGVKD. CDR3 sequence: CAISGGAAGEDGYTF. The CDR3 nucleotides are TGTGCCATCAGTGGAGGGGCGGCAGGGGAAGATGGCTACACCTTC.

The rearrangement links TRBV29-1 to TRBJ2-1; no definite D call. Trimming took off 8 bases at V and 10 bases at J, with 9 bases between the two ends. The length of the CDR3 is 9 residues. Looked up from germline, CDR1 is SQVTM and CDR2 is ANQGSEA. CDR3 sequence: CSSKEEQFF. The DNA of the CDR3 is TGCAGCTCTAAGGAGGAGCAGTTCTTC.

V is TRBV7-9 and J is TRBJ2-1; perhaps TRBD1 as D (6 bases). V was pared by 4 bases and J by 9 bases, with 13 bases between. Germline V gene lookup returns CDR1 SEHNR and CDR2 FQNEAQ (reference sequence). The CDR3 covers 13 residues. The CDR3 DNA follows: TGTGCCAGCAGCTCCAACAGGGACGCTGAGCAGTTCTTC. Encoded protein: CASSSNRDAEQFF.

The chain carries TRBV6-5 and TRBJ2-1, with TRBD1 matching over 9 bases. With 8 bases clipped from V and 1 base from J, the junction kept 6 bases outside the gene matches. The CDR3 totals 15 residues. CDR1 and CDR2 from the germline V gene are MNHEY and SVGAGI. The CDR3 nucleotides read TGTGCCAGCCAGGGACAGGGAGGGTCCTACAATGAGCAGTTCTTC. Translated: CASQGQGGSYNEQFF.

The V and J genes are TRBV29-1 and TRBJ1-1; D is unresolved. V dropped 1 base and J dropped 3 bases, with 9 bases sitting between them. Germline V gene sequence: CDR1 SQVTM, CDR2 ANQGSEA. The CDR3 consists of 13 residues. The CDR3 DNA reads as TGCAGCGTTGAAGGAGGGTTTGACACTGAAGCTTTCTTT. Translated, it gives CSVEGGFDTEAFF.

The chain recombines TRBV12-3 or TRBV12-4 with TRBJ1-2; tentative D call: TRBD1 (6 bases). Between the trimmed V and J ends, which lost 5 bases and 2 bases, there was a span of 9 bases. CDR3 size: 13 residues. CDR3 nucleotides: TGTGCCAGCAGTCCCGACAGGAACTATGGCTACACCTTC. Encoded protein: CASSPDRNYGYTF.

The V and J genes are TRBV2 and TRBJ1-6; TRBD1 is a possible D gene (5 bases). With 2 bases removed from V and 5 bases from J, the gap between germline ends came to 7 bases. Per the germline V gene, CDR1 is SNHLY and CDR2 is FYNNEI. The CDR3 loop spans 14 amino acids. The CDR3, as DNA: TGTGCCAGCAGTGAAAACAGGAATAATTCACCCCTCCACTTT. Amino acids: CASSENRNNSPLHF.

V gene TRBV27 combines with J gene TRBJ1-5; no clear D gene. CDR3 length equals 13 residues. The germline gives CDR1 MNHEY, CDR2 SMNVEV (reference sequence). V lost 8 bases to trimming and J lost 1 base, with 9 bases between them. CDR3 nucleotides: TGTGCCAGCGGTCTAGTAAGCAATCAGCCCCAGCATTTT. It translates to CASGLVSNQPQHF.

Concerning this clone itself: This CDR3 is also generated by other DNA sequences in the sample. CDR3 amino acids: CASSLGPSSGNTIYF. CDR3 nucleotides: TGCGCCAGCAGCTTGGGTCCGAGCTCTGGAAACACCATATATTTT. The genes are TRBV5-1 and TRBJ1-3; D is unclear. The CDR3 consists of 15 residues. Deletions cut 0 bases from V and 0 bases from J, with 7 bases between. CDR1 and CDR2 (germline): SGHRS, YFSETQ.

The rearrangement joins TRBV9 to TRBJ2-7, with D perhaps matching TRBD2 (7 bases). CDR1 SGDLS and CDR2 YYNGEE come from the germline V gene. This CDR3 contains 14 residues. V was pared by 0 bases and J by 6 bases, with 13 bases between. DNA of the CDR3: TGTGCCAGCAGCGTAGGCGGGGGCCCAGGCGAGCAGTACTTC. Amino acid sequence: CASSVGGGPGEQYF.

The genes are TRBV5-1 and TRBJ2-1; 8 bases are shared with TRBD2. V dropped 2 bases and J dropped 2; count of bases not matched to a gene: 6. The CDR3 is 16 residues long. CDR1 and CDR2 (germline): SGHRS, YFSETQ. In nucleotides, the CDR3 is TGCGCCAGCAGCTTTGGGGAAGCGGGAGCCTACAATGAGCAGTTCTTC. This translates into CASSFGEAGAYNEQFF.

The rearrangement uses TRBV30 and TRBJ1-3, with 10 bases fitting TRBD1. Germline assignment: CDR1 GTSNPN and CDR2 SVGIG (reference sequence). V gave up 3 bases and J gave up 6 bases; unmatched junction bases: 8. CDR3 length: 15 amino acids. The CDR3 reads CAWRRPGQGKNTIYF. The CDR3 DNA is TGTGCCTGGAGGAGACCGGGACAGGGGAAAAACACCATATATTTT. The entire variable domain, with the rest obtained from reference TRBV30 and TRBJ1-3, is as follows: SQTIHQWPATLVQPVGSPLSLECTVEGTSNPNLYWYRQAAGRGLQLLFYSVGIGQISSEVPQNLSASRPQDRQFILSSKKLLLSDSGFYLCAWRRPGQGKNTIYFGEGSWLTVV.

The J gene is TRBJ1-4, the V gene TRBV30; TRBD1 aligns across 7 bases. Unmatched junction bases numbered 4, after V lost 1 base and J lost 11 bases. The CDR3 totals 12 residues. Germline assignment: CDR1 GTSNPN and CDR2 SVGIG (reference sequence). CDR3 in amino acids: CAWSAGTVKLFF. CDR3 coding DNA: TGTGCCTGGAGTGCCGGGACAGTTAAACTGTTTTTT.

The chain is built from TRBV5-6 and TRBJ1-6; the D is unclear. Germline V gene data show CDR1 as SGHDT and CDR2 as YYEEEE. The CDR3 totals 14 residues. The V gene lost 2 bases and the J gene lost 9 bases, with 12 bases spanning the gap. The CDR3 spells CASSFPIGGSPLHF. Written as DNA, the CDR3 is TGTGCCAGCAGCTTCCCCATCGGCGGTTCACCCCTCCACTTT. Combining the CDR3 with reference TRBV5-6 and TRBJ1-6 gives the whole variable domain DAGVTQSPTHLIKTRGQQVTLRCSPKSGHDTVSWYQQALGQGPQFIFQYYEEEERQRGNFPDRFSGHQFPNYSSELNVNALLLGDSALYLCASSFPIGGSPLHFGNGTRLTVT.

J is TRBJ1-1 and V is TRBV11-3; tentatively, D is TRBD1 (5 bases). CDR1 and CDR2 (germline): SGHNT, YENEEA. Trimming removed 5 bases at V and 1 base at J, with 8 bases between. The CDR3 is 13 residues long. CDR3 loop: CASSHQGNTEAFF. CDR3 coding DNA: TGTGCCAGCAGCCACCAGGGGAACACTGAAGCTTTCTTT.

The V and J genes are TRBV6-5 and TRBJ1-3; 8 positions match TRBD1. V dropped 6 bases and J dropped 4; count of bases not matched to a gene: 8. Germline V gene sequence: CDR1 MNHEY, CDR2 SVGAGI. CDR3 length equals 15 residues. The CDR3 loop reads CASRLQGVSGNTIYF. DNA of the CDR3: TGTGCCAGCAGGCTACAGGGGGTATCAGGAAACACCATATATTTT.

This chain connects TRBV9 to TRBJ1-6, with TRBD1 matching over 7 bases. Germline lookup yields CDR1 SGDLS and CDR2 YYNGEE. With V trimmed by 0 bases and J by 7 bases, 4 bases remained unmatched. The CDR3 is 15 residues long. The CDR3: CASSVGGGGNSPLHF. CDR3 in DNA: TGTGCCAGCAGCGTAGGAGGAGGGGGCAATTCACCCCTCCACTTT.

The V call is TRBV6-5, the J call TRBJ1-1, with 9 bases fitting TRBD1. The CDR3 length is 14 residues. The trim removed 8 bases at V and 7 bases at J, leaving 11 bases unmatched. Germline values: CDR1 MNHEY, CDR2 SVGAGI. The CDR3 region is CASPTTGGRDEAFF. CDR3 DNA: TGTGCCAGCCCAACAACAGGGGGCAGAGATGAAGCTTTCTTT.

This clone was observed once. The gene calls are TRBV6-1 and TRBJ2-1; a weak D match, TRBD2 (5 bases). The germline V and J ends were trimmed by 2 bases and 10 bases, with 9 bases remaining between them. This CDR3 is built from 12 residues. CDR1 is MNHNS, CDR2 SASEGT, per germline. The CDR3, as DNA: TGTGCCAGCAGTGAATTCGGCGGGGAGCAGTTCTTC. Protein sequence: CASSEFGGEQFF.

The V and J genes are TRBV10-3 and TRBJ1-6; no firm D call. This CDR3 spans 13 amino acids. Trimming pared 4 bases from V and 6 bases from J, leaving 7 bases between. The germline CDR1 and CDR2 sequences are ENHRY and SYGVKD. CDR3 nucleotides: TGTGCCATCAGTGGACAACCTAATTCACCCCTCCACTTT. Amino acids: CAISGQPNSPLHF.

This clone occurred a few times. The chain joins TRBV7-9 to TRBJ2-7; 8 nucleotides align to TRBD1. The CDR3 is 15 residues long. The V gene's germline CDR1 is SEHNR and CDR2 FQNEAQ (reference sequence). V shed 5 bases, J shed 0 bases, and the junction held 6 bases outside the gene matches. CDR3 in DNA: TGTGCCAGCAGCCCGACAGGGGCGGGCTCCTACGAGCAGTACTTC. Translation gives CASSPTGAGSYEQYF.

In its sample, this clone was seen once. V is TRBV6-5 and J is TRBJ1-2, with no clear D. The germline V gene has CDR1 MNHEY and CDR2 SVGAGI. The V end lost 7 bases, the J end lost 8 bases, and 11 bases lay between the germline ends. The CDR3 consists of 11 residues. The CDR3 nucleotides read TGTGCCAGCATTTTGTCGCAGGGCTACACCTTC. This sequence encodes CASILSQGYTF.

The CDR3 DNA is TGTGCCAGTAGTATGCTCCTGCCGGGGGGCGGCTATGGCTACACCTTC. Amino acid sequence: CASSMLLPGGGYGYTF. This chain links TRBV19 with TRBJ1-2, with D possibly TRBD1 on 6 matching bases. The CDR3 is 16 amino acids. Germline CDR1 and CDR2: LNHDA and SQIVND (reference sequence). V lost 3 bases and J lost 4, with 18 bases in between.